This T cell receptor beta chain was retrieved from a study of OX40 agonist ivuxolimab in advanced cancers. Study context: Ivuxolimab, an antibody that agonizes OX40 (CD134), was administered to the patients. Every 2 weeks, patients got intravenous ivuxolimab at one of six dose levels (0.01-10 mg/kg). Participants could have had prior anti-PD-1, anti-PD-L1 or anti-CTLA-4 therapy, and roughly 40% had some. Study-wide findings and caveats: Antigen specificity was not determined for the expanded peripheral T cells.

Notes on this clone: Its cognate antigen is unknown.

The repertoire was sequenced with immunoSEQ multiplex PCR; TCRdb's copy has only in-frame clones and lacks some. The table has 78,000 or so clones, roughly 84% seen once. Source: CD4+ or CD8+ T cells sorted from blood, taken in a trial of the OX40 agonist ivuxolimab. The receptor was isolated from an adult with an advanced solid tumor such as melanoma, head and neck, liver or kidney cancer.

The CDR3 sequence is CASSLSGGGQPQHF. CDR3 sequence (DNA): TGTGCCAGCAGTTTATCGGGTGGAGGGCAGCCCCAGCATTTT. This sequence joins TRBV28 and TRBJ1-5; unclear D gene. Trimming took off 1 base at V and 7 bases at J, with 11 bases between the two ends. This CDR3 has 14 amino acids. Germline CDR1 is MDHEN and CDR2 is SYDVKM.